The 22 T cell receptor beta chains below were found in one sample sequenced in a study of shared clonotypes between healthy human individuals. TCRdb's copy holds only in-frame clones and misses some; the assay was immunoSEQ multiplex PCR. The data hold roughly 2 million clones, with approximately 95% observed a single time. Material: naive CD4+ T cells sorted from blood. Subset: CD45RA+ positively selected. All receptors come from a man aged 18-30 years in good health.

The count of this clone is one. The same CDR3 can be traced to other DNA sequences in this sample. The chain couples TRBV11-2 to TRBJ1-6; D unclear. The V gene lost 1 base and the J gene lost 0 bases, with 4 bases spanning the gap. The CDR3 runs 15 residues. CDR1 and CDR2 (germline): SGHAT, FQNNGV. DNA for the CDR3: TGTGCCAGCAGCTTAGTGAGCTCCTATAATTCACCCCTCCACTTT. Its translation is CASSLVSSYNSPLHF.

The chain employs TRBV25-1 and TRBJ2-4, with TRBD1 matching over 7 bases. CDR3 size: 15 residues. The junction had 8 bases not matched to a gene; V was cut back by 3 bases and J by 6 bases. The germline V gene encodes CDR1 MGHDK and CDR2 SYGVNS. The chain's CDR3 is CASSDPGGLLNIQYF. In DNA, the CDR3 is TGTGCCAGCAGTGATCCAGGGGGTTTATTAAACATTCAGTACTTC.

The V call is TRBV9, the J call TRBJ2-5; 8 bases line up with TRBD1. V was pared by 1 base and J by 5 bases, with 13 bases of the junction left unmatched. The length of the CDR3 is 17 residues. Germline lookup yields CDR1 SGDLS and CDR2 YYNGEE. The CDR3 reads CASSVRSKTGGSETQYF. The CDR3 nucleotides are TGTGCCAGCAGCGTACGGTCTAAAACAGGGGGTTCGGAGACCCAGTACTTC. Full variable domain (rest looked up from reference TRBV9 and TRBJ2-5): DSGVTQTPKHLITATGQRVTLRCSPRSGDLSVYWYQQSLDQGLQFLIQYYNGEERAKGNILERFSAQQFPDLHSELNLSSLELGDSALYFCASSVRSKTGGSETQYFGPGTRLLVL.

The rearrangement uses TRBV20-1 and TRBJ2-7, with D unclear. The CDR3 has 10 residues. V was cut by 5 bases and J by 6 bases, with 8 bases left in between. CDR1 is DFQATT and CDR2 is SNEGSKA in the germline V gene (reference sequence). The CDR3 protein is CSAAGLEQYF. CDR3 in DNA: TGCAGTGCTGCCGGGCTCGAGCAGTACTTC.

This chain links TRBV7-9 with TRBJ2-5, with D unclear. The CDR3 sequence is 11 residues long. Trimming cost V 3 bases and J 5 bases, with 4 bases left between them. The germline V gene has CDR1 SEHNR and CDR2 FQNEAQ (reference sequence). The DNA of the CDR3 is TGTGCCAGCAGCTTTACTGAGACCCAGTACTTC. It codes for CASSFTETQYF. Looking up the rest from reference TRBV7-9 and TRBJ2-5 gives the full variable domain: DTGVSQNPRHKITKRGQNVTFRCDPISEHNRLYWYRQTLGQGPEFLTYFQNEAQLEKSRLLSDRFSAERPKGSFSTLEIQRTEQGDSAMYLCASSFTETQYFGPGTRLLVL.

The chain employs TRBV7-8 and TRBJ2-7; D is uncertain. Germline CDR1 SGHVS, CDR2 FQNEAQ. V was cut by 1 base and J by 0 bases, with 13 bases left in between. This CDR3 is built from 16 residues. This chain's CDR3 is CASSLGLYLSSYEQYF. The CDR3 DNA is TGTGCCAGCAGCTTAGGACTGTATTTAAGCTCCTACGAGCAGTACTTC.

This clone was recorded once. The rearrangement uses TRBV4-3 and TRBJ1-2; tentative D call: TRBD1 (5 bases). CDR1 is LGHNA and CDR2 is YSLEER in the germline V gene. The CDR3 covers 14 residues. The V and J ends lost 4 bases and 9 bases respectively, with 18 bases between them. In DNA, the CDR3 is TGCGCCAGCAGCCCCCTGACAGTTATAAGGAGCTACACCTTC. Translating it yields CASSPLTVIRSYTF.

This chain joins TRBV15 and TRBJ2-1, with a tentative D call TRBD1 (6 bases). V lost 7 bases and J lost 5, with 21 bases in between. The V gene's germline CDR1 is LNHNV and CDR2 YYDKDF (reference sequence). CDR3 length: 16 amino acids. The CDR3 protein is CATKNSTGRLDNEQFF. The CDR3 DNA sequence: TGTGCCACCAAGAACTCGACAGGCAGGTTGGACAATGAGCAGTTCTTC.

This chain connects TRBV5-1 to TRBJ1-4; 9 bases agree with TRBD1. V dropped 3 bases and J dropped 8; count of bases not matched to a gene: 5. This CDR3 is built from 14 residues. The V gene's germline CDR1 is SGHRS and CDR2 YFSETQ. CDR3 DNA sequence: TGCGCCAGCAGCTCCCGGGACAGGGAGGAAAAACTGTTTTTT. Its translation is CASSSRDREEKLFF. Drawing the rest from reference TRBV5-1 and TRBJ1-4, the complete variable domain is KAGVTQTPRYLIKTRGQQVTLSCSPISGHRSVSWYQQTPGQGLQFLFEYFSETQRNKGNFPGRFSGRQFSNSRSEMNVSTLELGDSALYLCASSSRDREEKLFFGSGTQLSVL.

This sequence joins TRBV6-1 and TRBJ2-7; D not certain. Between the trimmed V and J ends, which lost 8 bases and 6 bases, there was a span of 8 bases. Per the germline V gene, CDR1 is MNHNS and CDR2 is SASEGT. The CDR3 runs to 10 residues. The CDR3 loop is CASLGREQYF. CDR3 bases: TGTGCCAGCTTAGGCCGCGAGCAGTACTTC.

The rearrangement links TRBV30 to TRBJ2-2; TRBD1 is a possible D gene (5 bases). Trimming shortened V by 0 bases and J by 6 bases, and 11 bases separated the two germline ends. Germline V gives CDR1 GTSNPN, CDR2 SVGIG (reference sequence). This CDR3 spans 14 amino acids. CDR3 in amino acids: CAWSVGAEAGELFF. Here the CDR3 DNA reads TGTGCCTGGAGTGTAGGGGCAGAGGCCGGGGAGCTGTTTTTT.

Turning to this clone: Other DNA sequences within the sample encode an identical CDR3. CDR3 sequence reads: CAWSVLANEQFF. CDR3 coding DNA: TGTGCCTGGAGTGTACTAGCTAATGAGCAGTTCTTC. The chain carries TRBV30 and TRBJ2-1, with a weak D call TRBD2 (6 bases). This CDR3 has 12 amino acids. V was trimmed by 0 bases and J by 7 bases, leaving 7 bases between them. In germline, CDR1 is GTSNPN, CDR2 SVGIG (reference sequence).

The V and J genes are TRBV13 and TRBJ1-2; D ambiguous. Between the trimmed V and J ends, which lost 5 bases and 4 bases, there was a span of 2 bases. The CDR3 sequence is 10 residues long. The V gene's germline CDR1 is PRHDT and CDR2 FYEKMQ (reference sequence). CDR3: CASSPYGYTF. As DNA, the CDR3 is TGTGCCAGCAGCCCCTATGGCTACACCTTC.

The table lists this clone with a count of one. The rearrangement links TRBV5-6 to TRBJ2-5; 9 nucleotides agree with TRBD2. The CDR3 spans 14 residues. Germline V gene sequence: CDR1 SGHDT, CDR2 YYEEEE. The V and J ends lost 4 bases and 5 bases, in that order; junction bases with no gene match: 6. In DNA, the CDR3 is TGTGCCAGCAGCACGGGACTAGCAACCGAGACCCAGTACTTC. Encoded protein: CASSTGLATETQYF.

This clone was seen only once. This rearrangement joins TRBV6-9 to TRBJ2-7; maybe TRBD1 (7 bases). Trimming pared 9 bases from V and 0 bases from J, leaving 15 bases between. The germline gives CDR1 MNHGY, CDR2 SVAAGI. The CDR3 covers 14 residues. The CDR3 DNA follows: TGTGCCAGGGGGGGACAGCCTTTCTCCTACGAGCAGTACTTC. This gives the protein CARGGQPFSYEQYF.

The V call is TRBV27, the J call TRBJ2-2; 12 nucleotides line up with TRBD2. The germline gives CDR1 MNHEY, CDR2 SMNVEV (reference sequence). CDR3 length equals 16 residues. Trimming at V came to 6 bases and at J to 4 bases, leaving 6 bases not matched to a gene. CDR3 sequence: CASSRLAGAFTGELFF. CDR3 nucleotide sequence: TGTGCCAGCAGCCGACTAGCGGGGGCCTTCACCGGGGAGCTGTTTTTT.

On this clone itself: The sample holds other DNA sequences that translate to the same CDR3. The rearrangement joins TRBV2 to TRBJ2-7; 7 nucleotides match TRBD1. CDR3 length equals 12 residues. Germline CDR1 is SNHLY and CDR2 is FYNNEI. V was clipped by 6 bases and J by 2 bases; unmatched bases: 1. The CDR3 DNA is TGTGCCAGCAGCAGGGGGACCTACGAGCAGTACTTC. Its protein product is CASSRGTYEQYF. Full variable domain (rest looked up from reference TRBV2 and TRBJ2-7): EPEVTQTPSHQVTQMGQEVILRCVPISNHLYFYWYRQILGQKVEFLVSFYNNEISEKSEIFDDQFSVERPDGSNFTLKIRSTKLEDSAMYFCASSRGTYEQYFGPGTRLTVT.

J is TRBJ2-5 and V is TRBV25-1, with D possibly TRBD2 on 6 matching bases. V dropped 0 bases and J dropped 4 bases, with 21 bases sitting between them. The CDR3 has 18 amino acids. Germline V gene lookup returns CDR1 MGHDK and CDR2 SYGVNS. The DNA of the CDR3 is TGTGCCAGCAGTGAATATCCCGGAGGGGCGGGCATTATAGAGACCCAGTACTTC. Residues: CASSEYPGGAGIIETQYF.

This rearrangement joins TRBV28 to TRBJ1-2; no clear D. V gave up 2 bases and J gave up 6 bases, with 7 bases separating them. The germline gives CDR1 MDHEN, CDR2 SYDVKM. The CDR3 extends over 12 amino acids. Here the CDR3 DNA reads TGTGCCAGCAGTTTACGGCAGCATGGCTACACCTTC. This sequence encodes CASSLRQHGYTF.

The chain uses TRBV10-3 and TRBJ2-2; the D gene is possibly TRBD2 (5 bases). CDR1 is ENHRY and CDR2 is SYGVKD in the germline V gene. The CDR3 length is 14 residues. The ends were cut back, 5 bases at V and 5 bases at J, with 12 bases in the middle. Written as DNA, the CDR3 is TGTGCCATCAGTCCAGCGGCGGGTACCGGGGAGCTGTTTTTT. Translating gives CAISPAAGTGELFF.

The chain joins TRBV18 to TRBJ1-2; TRBD1 aligns across 10 bases. Per the germline V gene, CDR1 is KGHSH and CDR2 is LQKENI. The CDR3 sequence is 14 residues long. V trimming: 4 bases; J trimming: 4 bases; junction bases outside the gene matches: 3. CDR3 sequence: CASSLDRGLYGYTF. In DNA form, the CDR3 reads TGTGCCAGCTCACTTGACAGGGGGCTCTATGGCTACACCTTC. Variable domain in full (rest from reference TRBV18 and TRBJ1-2): NAGVMQNPRHLVRRRGQEARLRCSPMKGHSHVYWYRQLPEEGLKFMVYLQKENIIDESGMPKERFSAEFPKEGPSILRIQQVVRGDSAAYFCASSLDRGLYGYTFGSGTRLTVV.

This clone came up a few times. Other nucleotide sequences from this sample produce the same CDR3. The chain joins TRBV4-1 to TRBJ1-5, with 7 bases lining up with TRBD1. CDR3 size: 16 residues. Germline CDR1 MGHRA, CDR2 YSYEKL. V shed 3 bases, J shed 2 bases, and the junction held 7 bases outside the gene matches. This CDR3 is CASSQEGGRGNQPQHF. In nucleotides, the CDR3 is TGCGCCAGCAGCCAGGAAGGGGGCAGAGGCAATCAGCCCCAGCATTTT.